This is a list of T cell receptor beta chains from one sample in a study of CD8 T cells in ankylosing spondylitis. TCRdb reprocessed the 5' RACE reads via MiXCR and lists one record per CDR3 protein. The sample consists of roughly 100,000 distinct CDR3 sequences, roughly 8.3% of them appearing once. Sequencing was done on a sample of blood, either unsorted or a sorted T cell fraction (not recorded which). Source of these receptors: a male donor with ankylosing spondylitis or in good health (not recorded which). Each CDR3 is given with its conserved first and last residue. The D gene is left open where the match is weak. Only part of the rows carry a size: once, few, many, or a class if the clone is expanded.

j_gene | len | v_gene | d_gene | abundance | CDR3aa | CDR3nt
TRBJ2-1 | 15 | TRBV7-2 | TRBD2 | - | CASSLTSDSYNEQFF | TGTGCCAGCAGCCTAACTAGCGACTCCTACAATGAGCAGTTCTTC
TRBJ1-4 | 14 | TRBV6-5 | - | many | CASSSTGRVEKLFF | TGTGCCAGCAGTTCGACAGGACGTGTTGAAAAACTGTTTTTT
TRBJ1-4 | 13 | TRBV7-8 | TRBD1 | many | CASSLAGGEKLFF | TGTGCCAGCAGCTTAGCAGGGGGCGAAAAACTGTTTTTT
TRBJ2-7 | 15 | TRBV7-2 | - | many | CASSLDPGATYEQYF | TGTGCCAGCAGCTTAGATCCGGGGGCCACCTACGAGCAGTACTTC
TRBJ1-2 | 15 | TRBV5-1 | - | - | CASSPRRDSNYDYTF | TGCGCCAGCAGCCCCCGTCGAGATTCAAACTATGACTACACCTTC
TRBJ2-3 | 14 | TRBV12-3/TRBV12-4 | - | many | CASSLTSAQDTQYF | TGTGCCAGCAGTCTGACGTCTGCACAAGATACGCAGTATTTT
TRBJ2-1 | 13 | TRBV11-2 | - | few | CASSLVANNEQFF | TGTGCCAGCAGCTTAGTCGCCAACAATGAGCAGTTCTTC
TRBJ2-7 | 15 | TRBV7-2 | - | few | CASSLSGSSSYEQYF | TGTGCCAGCAGCTTATCGGGAAGTTCCTCCTACGAGCAGTACTTC
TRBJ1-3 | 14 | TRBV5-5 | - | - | CASSLGQGRNTIYF | TGTGCCAGCAGCTTGGGCCAGGGAAGAAACACCATATATTTT
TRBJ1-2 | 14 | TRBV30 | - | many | CAWTRSGGNYGYTF | TGTGCCTGGACCCGGTCGGGGGGCAACTATGGCTACACCTTC
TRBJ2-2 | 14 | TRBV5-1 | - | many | CASSLDGNPGELFF | TGCGCCAGCAGCTTGGATGGAAATCCCGGGGAGCTGTTTTTT
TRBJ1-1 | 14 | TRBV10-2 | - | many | CASNDRRSNTEAFF | TGCGCCAGCAACGACAGGCGCTCGAACACTGAAGCTTTCTTT
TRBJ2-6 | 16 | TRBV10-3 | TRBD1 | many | CAISEPTGPGANVLTF | TGTGCCATCAGTGAGCCGACAGGGCCGGGGGCCAACGTCCTGACTTTC
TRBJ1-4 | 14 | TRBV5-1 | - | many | CASASAVTNEKLFF | TGCGCCAGCGCCTCGGCAGTAACTAATGAAAAACTGTTTTTT
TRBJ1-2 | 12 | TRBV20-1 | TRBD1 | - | CSATTGGNGYTF | TGCAGTGCCACGACAGGGGGCAATGGCTACACCTTC
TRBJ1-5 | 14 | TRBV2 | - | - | CASSEGQGNQPQHF | TGTGCCAGCAGTGAAGGTCAGGGTAATCAGCCCCAGCATTTT
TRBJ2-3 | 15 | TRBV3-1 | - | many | CASGLGLPSADTQYF | TGTGCCAGCGGCCTAGGGCTTCCCTCCGCAGATACGCAGTATTTT
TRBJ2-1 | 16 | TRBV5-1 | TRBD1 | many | CASSLGVGQGYNEQFF | TGCGCCAGCAGCTTGGGGGTAGGACAGGGGTACAATGAGCAGTTCTTC
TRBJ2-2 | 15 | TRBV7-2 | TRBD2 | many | CASSLTSGSSGELFF | TGTGCCAGCAGCTTGACTAGCGGGAGTTCCGGGGAGCTGTTTTTT
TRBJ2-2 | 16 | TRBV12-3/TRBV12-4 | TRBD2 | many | CASNPGVSSGKEELFF | TGTGCCAGCAACCCGGGGGTTTCTAGCGGGAAGGAGGAGCTGTTTTTT
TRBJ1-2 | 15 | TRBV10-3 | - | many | CAISVDDPRVYGYTF | TGTGCCATCAGTGTGGACGACCCCCGCGTCTATGGCTACACCTTC
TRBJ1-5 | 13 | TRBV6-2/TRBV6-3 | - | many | CASSPKLHQPQHF | TGTGCCAGCAGTCCCAAATTACATCAGCCCCAGCATTTT
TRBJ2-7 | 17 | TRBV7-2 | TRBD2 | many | CASSFPHRVAGMGEQYF | TGTGCCAGCAGCTTCCCCCACCGGGTAGCGGGAATGGGCGAGCAGTACTTC
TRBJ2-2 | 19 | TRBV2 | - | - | CACFNLSILNRERTGELFF | TGTGCCTGCTTTAATCTATCCATCCTCAACAGGGAGAGGACCGGGGAGCTGTTTTTT
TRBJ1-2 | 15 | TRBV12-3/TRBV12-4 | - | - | CASSLAGWANYGYTF | TGTGCCAGCAGTTTAGCGGGTTGGGCGAACTATGGCTACACCTTC
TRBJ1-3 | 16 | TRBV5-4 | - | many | CASSNGVQGTGNTIYF | TGTGCCAGCAGCAACGGGGTACAGGGAACTGGAAACACCATATATTTT
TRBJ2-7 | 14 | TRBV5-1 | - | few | CASSFRAGNYEQYF | TGCGCCAGCAGCTTTCGGGCAGGGAACTACGAGCAGTACTTC
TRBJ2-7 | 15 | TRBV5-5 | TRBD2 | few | CASSLELAGGLEQYF | TGTGCCAGCAGCTTGGAACTAGCGGGAGGTCTCGAGCAGTACTTC
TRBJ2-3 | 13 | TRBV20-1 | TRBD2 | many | CSAGGGAADTQYF | TGCAGTGCTGGGGGGGGAGCGGCAGATACGCAGTATTTT
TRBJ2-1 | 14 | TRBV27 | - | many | CASSFGAVYNEQFF | TGTGCCAGCAGTTTTGGGGCAGTTTACAATGAGCAGTTCTTC
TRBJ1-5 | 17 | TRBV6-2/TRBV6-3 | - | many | CASSLAITDYSNQPQHF | TGTGCCAGCAGTTTGGCGATTACGGATTATAGCAATCAGCCCCAGCATTTT
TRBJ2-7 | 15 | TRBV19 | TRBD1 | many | CASSITAGGPYEQYF | TGTGCCAGTAGTATAACGGCAGGGGGCCCCTACGAGCAGTACTTC
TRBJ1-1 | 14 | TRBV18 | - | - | CASSPEPVNTEAFF | TGTGCCAGCTCACCGGAGCCGGTGAACACTGAAGCTTTCTTT
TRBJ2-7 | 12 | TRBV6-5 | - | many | CASSYGTNEQYF | TGTGCCAGCAGTTACGGGACAAACGAGCAGTACTTC
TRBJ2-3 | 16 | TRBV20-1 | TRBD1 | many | CSSSVPGQGRTDTQYF | TGCAGTTCCTCGGTCCCGGGACAGGGACGCACAGATACGCAGTATTTT
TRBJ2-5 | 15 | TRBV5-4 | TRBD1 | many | CASSLFGTGQETQYF | TGTGCCAGCAGCTTGTTTGGGACAGGCCAAGAGACCCAGTACTTC
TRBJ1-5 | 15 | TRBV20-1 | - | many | CSARDRGGFNQPQHF | TGCAGTGCTAGAGACCGGGGGGGATTCAATCAGCCCCAGCATTTT
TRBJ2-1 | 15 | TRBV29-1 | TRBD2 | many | CSVDLAGGSYNEQFF | TGCAGCGTTGACCTAGCGGGAGGTTCCTACAATGAGCAGTTCTTC
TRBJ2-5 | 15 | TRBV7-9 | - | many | CASSLILLDQETQYF | TGTGCCAGCAGCTTAATTCTCCTAGACCAAGAGACCCAGTACTTC
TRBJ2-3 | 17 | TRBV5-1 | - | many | CASSLEAGAISTDTQYF | TGCGCCAGCAGCTTGGAAGCAGGGGCTATCTCCACAGATACGCAGTATTTT
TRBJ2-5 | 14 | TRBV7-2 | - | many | CASSLNLGPETQYF | TGTGCCAGCAGCTTAAACTTAGGACCGGAGACCCAGTACTTC
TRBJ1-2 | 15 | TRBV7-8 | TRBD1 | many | CASSLTGDQGDGYTF | TGTGCCAGCAGCTTAACCGGGGACCAGGGGGACGGCTACACCTTC
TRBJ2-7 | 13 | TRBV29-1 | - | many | CSVEALRGYEQYF | TGCAGCGTTGAGGCTCTAAGGGGGTACGAGCAGTACTTC
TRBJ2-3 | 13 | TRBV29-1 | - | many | CSVEGTSTDTQYF | TGCAGCGTTGAGGGGACCTCCACAGATACGCAGTATTTT
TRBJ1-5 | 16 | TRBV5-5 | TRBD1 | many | CASSLALDREMQPQHF | TGTGCCAGCAGCTTGGCCCTGGACAGGGAGATGCAGCCCCAGCATTTT
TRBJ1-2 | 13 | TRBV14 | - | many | CASSPQSSYGYTF | TGTGCCAGCAGCCCACAGTCCAGTTATGGCTACACCTTC
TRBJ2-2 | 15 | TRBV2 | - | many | CASSEVRVGAGELFF | TGTGCCAGCAGTGAGGTGCGGGTTGGAGCCGGGGAGCTGTTTTTT
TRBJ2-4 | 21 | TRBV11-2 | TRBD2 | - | CASRPSSTGLAGGPAKNIQYF | TGTGCCAGCAGGCCAAGTTCGACGGGACTAGCGGGAGGGCCAGCCAAAAACATTCAGTACTTC
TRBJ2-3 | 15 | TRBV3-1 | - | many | CASSQDPRGTDTQYF | TGTGCCAGCAGCCAAGATCCCAGGGGCACAGATACGCAGTATTTT
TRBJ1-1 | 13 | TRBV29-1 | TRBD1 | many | CSGFNRGSTEAFF | TGCAGCGGTTTTAACAGGGGGTCCACTGAAGCTTTCTTT
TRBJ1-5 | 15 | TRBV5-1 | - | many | CASSLEGRRDQPQHF | TGCGCCAGCAGCTTGGAAGGGAGACGGGATCAGCCCCAGCATTTT